The T cell receptor beta chain described here comes from a study of chemoradiotherapy in HPV16-positive cancers. Some clones are missing from TCRdb's copy, which holds only in-frame ones; the method was immunoSEQ multiplex PCR. This table has thousands of clones, around 78% appearing once. This receptor was obtained from a human donor with HPV-associated anogenital cancer. Sequencing used tumor tissue, obtained from a patient who underwent chemoradiotherapy.

Written as DNA, the CDR3 is TGTGCCAGTGGGGACGTTCTGAACACTGAAGCTTTCTTT. It codes for CASGDVLNTEAFF. The chain is built from TRBV19 and TRBJ1-1; TRBD1 might be the D (5 bases). Between the trimmed V and J ends, which lost 8 bases and 0 bases, there was a span of 10 bases. This CDR3 has 13 amino acids. Germline V gene sequence: CDR1 LNHDA, CDR2 SQIVND (reference sequence).